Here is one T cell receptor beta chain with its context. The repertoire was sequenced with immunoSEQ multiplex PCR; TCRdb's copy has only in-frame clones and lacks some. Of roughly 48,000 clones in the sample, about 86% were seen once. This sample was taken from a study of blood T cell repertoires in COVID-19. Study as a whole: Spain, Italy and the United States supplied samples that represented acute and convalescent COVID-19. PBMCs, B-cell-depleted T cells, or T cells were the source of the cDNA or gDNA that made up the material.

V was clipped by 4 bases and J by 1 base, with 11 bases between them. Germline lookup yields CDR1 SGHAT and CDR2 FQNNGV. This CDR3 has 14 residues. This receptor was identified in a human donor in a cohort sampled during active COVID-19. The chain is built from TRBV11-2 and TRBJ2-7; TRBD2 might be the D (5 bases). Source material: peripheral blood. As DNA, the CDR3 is TGTGCCAGCAGCTCCGGACGGGATTCCTACGAGCAGTACTTC. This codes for CASSSGRDSYEQYF.